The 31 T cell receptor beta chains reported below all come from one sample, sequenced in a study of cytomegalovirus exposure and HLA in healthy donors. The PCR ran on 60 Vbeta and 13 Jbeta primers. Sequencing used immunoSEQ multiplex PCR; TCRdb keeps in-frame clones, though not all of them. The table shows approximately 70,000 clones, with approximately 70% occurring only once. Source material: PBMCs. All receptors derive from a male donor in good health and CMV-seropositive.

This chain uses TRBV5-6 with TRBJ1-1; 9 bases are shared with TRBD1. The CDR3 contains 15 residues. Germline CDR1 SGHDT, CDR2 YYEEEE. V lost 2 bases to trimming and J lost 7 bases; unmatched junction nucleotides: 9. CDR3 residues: CASSFLTGGKGEAFF. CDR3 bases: TGTGCCAGCAGCTTCCTCACAGGGGGCAAGGGTGAAGCTTTCTTT.

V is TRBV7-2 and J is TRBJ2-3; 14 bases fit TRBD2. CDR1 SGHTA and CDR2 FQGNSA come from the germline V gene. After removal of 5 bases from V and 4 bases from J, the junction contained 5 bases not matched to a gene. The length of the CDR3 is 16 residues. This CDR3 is CASSETSGGGADTQYF. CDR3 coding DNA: TGTGCCAGCAGCGAGACTAGCGGGGGGGGTGCAGATACGCAGTATTTT.

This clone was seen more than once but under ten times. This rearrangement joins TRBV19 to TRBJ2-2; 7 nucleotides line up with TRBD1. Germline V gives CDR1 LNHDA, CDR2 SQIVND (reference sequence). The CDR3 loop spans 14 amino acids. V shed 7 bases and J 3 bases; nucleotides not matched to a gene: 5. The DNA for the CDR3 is TGTGCCAGTACGGGGACAGCCTACACCGGGGAGCTGTTTTTT. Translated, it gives CASTGTAYTGELFF.

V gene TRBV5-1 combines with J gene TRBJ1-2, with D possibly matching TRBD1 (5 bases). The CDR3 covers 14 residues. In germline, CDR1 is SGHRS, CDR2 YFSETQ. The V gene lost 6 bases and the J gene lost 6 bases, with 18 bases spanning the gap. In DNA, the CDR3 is TGCGCCAGCACTCCGGCGGGGCCGCCGGATGGCTACACCTTC. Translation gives CASTPAGPPDGYTF.

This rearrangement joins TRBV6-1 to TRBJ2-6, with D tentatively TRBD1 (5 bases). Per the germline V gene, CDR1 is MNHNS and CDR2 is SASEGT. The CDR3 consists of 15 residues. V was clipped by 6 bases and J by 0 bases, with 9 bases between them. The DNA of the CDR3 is TGTGCCAGCAGAGCTCAGGGCTCTGGGGCCAACGTCCTGACTTTC. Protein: CASRAQGSGANVLTF.

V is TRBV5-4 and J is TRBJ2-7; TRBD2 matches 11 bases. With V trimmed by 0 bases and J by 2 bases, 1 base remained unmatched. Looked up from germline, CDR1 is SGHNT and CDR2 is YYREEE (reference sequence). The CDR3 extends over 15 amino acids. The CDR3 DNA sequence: TGTGCCAGCAGCTTGGATAGCGGGAGGGCCTACGAGCAGTACTTC. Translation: CASSLDSGRAYEQYF.

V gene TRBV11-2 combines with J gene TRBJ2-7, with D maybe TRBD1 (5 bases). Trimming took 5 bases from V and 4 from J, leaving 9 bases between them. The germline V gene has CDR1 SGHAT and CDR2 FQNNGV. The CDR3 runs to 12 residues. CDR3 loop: CASSPTAYEQYF. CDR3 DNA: TGTGCCAGCAGCCCGACAGCGTACGAGCAGTACTTC. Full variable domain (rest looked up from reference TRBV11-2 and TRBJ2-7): EAGVAQSPRYKIIEKRQSVAFWCNPISGHATLYWYQQILGQGPKLLIQFQNNGVVDDSQLPKDRFSAERLKGVDSTLKIQPAKLEDSAVYLCASSPTAYEQYFGPGTRLTVT.

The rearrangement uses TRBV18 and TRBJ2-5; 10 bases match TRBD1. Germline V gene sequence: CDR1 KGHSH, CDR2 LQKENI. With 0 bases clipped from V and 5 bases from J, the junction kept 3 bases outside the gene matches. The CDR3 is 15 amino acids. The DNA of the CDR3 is TGTGCCAGCTCACCACCGCAGGGACAGGGGGAGACCCAGTACTTC. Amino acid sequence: CASSPPQGQGETQYF.

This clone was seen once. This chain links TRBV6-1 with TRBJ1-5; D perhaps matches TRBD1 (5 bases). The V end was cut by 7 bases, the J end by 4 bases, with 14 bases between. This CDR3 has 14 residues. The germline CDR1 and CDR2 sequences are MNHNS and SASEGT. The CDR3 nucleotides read TGTGCCAGCATGGGTGGGGCGGTGAATCAGCCCCAGCATTTT. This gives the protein CASMGGAVNQPQHF.

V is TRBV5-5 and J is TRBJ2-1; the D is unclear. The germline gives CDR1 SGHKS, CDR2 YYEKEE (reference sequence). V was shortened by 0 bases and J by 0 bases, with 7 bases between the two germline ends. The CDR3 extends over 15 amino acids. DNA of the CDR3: TGTGCCAGCAGCTTGGCCGTGAGCTCCTACAATGAGCAGTTCTTC. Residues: CASSLAVSSYNEQFF.

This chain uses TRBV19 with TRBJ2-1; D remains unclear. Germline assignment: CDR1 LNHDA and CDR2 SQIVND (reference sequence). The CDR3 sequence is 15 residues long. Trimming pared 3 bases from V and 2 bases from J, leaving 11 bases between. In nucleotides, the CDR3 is TGTGCCAGTAGTATCCCCGACACAACCTACAATGAGCAGTTCTTC. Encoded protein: CASSIPDTTYNEQFF.

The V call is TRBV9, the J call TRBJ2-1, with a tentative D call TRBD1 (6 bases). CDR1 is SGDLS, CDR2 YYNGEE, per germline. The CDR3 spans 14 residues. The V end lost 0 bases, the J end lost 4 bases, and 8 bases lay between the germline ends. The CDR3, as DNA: TGTGCCAGCAGCGTAGGAGACAGGTACAATGAGCAGTTCTTC. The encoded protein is CASSVGDRYNEQFF.

CDR3 coding DNA: TGCGCCAGCAGTGAGTCGAGGGGGGGCCAAGAGACCCAGTACTTC. Translated: CASSESRGGQETQYF. The chain employs TRBV10-1 and TRBJ2-5; maybe TRBD2 (7 bases). Per the germline V gene, CDR1 is WNHNN and CDR2 is SYGVQD (reference sequence). V was shortened by 0 bases and J by 1 base, with 9 bases between the two germline ends. The CDR3 is 15 residues long.

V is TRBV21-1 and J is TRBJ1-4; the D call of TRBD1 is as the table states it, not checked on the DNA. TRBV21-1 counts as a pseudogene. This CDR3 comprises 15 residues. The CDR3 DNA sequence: TGTGCCAGCAGCAATAGGGGGCAGACGAATGAAAAACTGTTTTTT. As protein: CASSNRGQTNEKLFF.

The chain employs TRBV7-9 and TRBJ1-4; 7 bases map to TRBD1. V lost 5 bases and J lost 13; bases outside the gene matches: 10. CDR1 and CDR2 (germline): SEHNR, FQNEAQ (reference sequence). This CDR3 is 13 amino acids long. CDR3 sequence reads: CASSPERGDRLFF. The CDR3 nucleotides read TGTGCCAGCAGCCCAGAAAGGGGGGACAGACTGTTTTTT.

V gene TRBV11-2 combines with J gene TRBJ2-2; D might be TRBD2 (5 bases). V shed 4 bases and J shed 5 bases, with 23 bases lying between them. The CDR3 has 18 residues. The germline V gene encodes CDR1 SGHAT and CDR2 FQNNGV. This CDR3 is CASSSFKEAVLGTGELFF. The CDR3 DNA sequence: TGTGCCAGCAGCTCATTTAAAGAAGCGGTCCTGGGGACCGGGGAGCTGTTTTTT. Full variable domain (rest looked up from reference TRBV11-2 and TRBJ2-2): EAGVAQSPRYKIIEKRQSVAFWCNPISGHATLYWYQQILGQGPKLLIQFQNNGVVDDSQLPKDRFSAERLKGVDSTLKIQPAKLEDSAVYLCASSSFKEAVLGTGELFFGEGSRLTVL.

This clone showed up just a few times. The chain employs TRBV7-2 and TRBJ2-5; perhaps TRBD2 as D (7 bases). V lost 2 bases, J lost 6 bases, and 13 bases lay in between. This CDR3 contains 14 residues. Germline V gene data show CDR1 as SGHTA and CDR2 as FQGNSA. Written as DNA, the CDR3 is TGTGCCAGCAGCTTATCTCGGGGGGCGAAGACCCAGTACTTC. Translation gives CASSLSRGAKTQYF.

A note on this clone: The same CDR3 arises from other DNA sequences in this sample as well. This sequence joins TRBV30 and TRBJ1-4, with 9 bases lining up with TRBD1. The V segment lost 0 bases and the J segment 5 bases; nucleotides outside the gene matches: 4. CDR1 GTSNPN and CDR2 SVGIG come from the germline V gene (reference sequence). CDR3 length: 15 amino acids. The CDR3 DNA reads TGTGCCTGGAGTGTTAGGGGGACAGGGAATGAAAAACTGTTTTTT. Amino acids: CAWSVRGTGNEKLFF.

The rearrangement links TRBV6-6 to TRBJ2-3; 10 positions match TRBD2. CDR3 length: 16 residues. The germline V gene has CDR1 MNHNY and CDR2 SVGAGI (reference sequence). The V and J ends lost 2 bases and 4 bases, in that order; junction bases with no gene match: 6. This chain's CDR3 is CASSYVSGGRSDTQYF. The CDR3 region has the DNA TGTGCCAGCAGTTACGTTAGCGGGGGGCGCTCAGATACGCAGTATTTT.

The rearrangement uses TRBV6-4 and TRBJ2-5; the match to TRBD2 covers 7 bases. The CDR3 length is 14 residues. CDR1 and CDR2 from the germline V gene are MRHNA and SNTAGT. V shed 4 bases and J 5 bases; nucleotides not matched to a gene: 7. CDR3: CASSARGDGETQYF. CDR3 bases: TGTGCCAGCAGTGCTCGGGGGGATGGGGAGACCCAGTACTTC.

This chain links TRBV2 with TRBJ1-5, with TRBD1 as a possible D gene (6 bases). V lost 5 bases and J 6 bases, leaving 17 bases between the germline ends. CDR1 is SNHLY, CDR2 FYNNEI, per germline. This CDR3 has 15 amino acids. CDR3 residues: CASSREGGRGQPQHF. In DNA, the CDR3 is TGTGCCAGCAGTCGGGAAGGGGGGAGGGGTCAGCCCCAGCATTTT.

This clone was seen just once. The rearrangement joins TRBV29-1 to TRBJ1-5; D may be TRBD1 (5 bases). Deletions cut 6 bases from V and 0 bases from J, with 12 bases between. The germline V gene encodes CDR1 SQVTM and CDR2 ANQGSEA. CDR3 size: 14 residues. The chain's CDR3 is CSVSQGNSNQPQHF. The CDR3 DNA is TGCAGCGTGAGTCAGGGAAATAGCAATCAGCCCCAGCATTTT.

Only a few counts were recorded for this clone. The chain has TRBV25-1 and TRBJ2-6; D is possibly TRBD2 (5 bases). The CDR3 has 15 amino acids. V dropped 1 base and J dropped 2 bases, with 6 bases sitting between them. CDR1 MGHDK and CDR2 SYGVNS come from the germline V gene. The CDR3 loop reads CASSESRAGANVLTF. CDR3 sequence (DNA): TGTGCCAGCAGTGAATCGAGGGCTGGGGCCAACGTCCTGACTTTC.

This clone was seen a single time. This chain's CDR3 is CASSLWGPGQGNYGYTF. Here the CDR3 DNA reads TGTGCCAGCAGTTTGTGGGGACCGGGACAGGGGAACTATGGCTACACCTTC. The chain uses TRBV27 and TRBJ1-2; 10 bases match TRBD1. Germline loops: CDR1 MNHEY, CDR2 SMNVEV (reference sequence). V lost 3 bases, J lost 2 bases, and 9 bases stayed unmatched. This CDR3 is 17 amino acids long.

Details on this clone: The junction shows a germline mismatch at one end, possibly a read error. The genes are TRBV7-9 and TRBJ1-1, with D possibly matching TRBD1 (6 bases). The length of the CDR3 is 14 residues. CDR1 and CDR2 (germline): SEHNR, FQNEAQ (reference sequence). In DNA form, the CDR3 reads TGTTCCAGCAGCACCGGGACACTTAACACTGAAGCTTTCTTT. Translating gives CSSSTGTLNTEAFF.

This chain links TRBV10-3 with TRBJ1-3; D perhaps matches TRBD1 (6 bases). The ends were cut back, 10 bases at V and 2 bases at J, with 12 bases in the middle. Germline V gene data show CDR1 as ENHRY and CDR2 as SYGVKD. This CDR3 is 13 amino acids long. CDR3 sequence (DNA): TGTGCCAGGCGAGCAGGGGCTGGAAACACCATATATTTT. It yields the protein CARRAGAGNTIYF.

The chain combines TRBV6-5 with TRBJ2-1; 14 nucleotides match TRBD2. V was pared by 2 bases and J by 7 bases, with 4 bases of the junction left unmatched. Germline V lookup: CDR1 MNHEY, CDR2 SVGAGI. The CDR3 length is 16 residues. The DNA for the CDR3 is TGTGCCAGCAGTTACCCCGGGACTAGCGGGAGTAATGAGCAGTTCTTC. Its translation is CASSYPGTSGSNEQFF.

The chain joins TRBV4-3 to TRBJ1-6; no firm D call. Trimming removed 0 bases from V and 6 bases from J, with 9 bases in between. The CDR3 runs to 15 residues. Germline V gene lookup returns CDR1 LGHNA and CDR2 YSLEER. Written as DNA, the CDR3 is TGCGCCAGCAGCCAAGAAGGTACGGGTAATTCACCCCTCCACTTT. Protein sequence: CASSQEGTGNSPLHF.

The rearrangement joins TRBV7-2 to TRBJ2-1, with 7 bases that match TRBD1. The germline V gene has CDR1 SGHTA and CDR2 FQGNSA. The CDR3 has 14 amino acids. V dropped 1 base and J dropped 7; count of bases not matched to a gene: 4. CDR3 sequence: CASSLGRGQNEQFF. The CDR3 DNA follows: TGTGCCAGCAGCTTAGGTAGGGGGCAAAATGAGCAGTTCTTC.

CDR3 region: CASSYGYRERRETQYF. DNA of the CDR3: TGTGCCAGCAGTTACGGGTACAGGGAACGCCGAGAGACCCAGTACTTC. The chain joins TRBV6-5 to TRBJ2-5; D perhaps matches TRBD1 (6 bases). The germline V gene has CDR1 MNHEY and CDR2 SVGAGI. Trimming cost V 2 bases and J 4 bases, with 17 bases left between them. This CDR3 spans 16 amino acids.

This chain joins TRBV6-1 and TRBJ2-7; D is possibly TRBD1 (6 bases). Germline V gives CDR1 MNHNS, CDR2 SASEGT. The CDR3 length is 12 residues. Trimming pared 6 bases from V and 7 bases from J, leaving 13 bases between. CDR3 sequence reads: CASRTTGWEQYF. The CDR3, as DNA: TGTGCCAGCAGAACCACAGGGTGGGAGCAGTACTTC.